Following are 30 T cell receptor beta chains from one sample sequenced in a study of T cells in women clearing cervical HPV infection. TCRdb keeps only in-frame clones here, not all; method: immunoSEQ multiplex PCR. Its clone listing holds under 50,000 clones. Material for sequencing was blood buffy coat. These receptors all come from a woman between 18 and 70 years old with a cervical HPV16 infection that either progressed to CIN3+ or cleared (not recorded which).

Note on this clone: The CDR3 goes on 3 residues after the read ends, and that part is filled in from the germline J gene. The chain couples TRBV6-2 or TRBV6-3 to TRBJ1-2; 7 nucleotides line up with TRBD1. The CDR3 contains 16 residues. Germline CDR1 and CDR2: MNHEY and SVGEGT. V shed 8 bases, J shed 1 base, and the junction held 13 bases outside the gene matches. The CDR3 region is CASLEGDRLYNYGYTF. The part of the CDR3 DNA that was read is TGTGCCAGCCTAGAGGGGGACAGACTTTATAACTATGGC.

About this clone itself: The CDR3 end is not reached by the read, which stops 3 residues before it; the germline J gene fills it in. The chain is built from TRBV7-8 and TRBJ2-2; 7 bases are a match to TRBD2. The CDR3 is 15 residues long. Germline V gene sequence: CDR1 SGHVS, CDR2 FQNEAQ. V lost 5 bases and J lost 1; bases outside the gene matches: 4. The CDR3 DNA, read in part, is TGTGCCAGCAGCCAACAGCGGGGGAACACCGGGGAG. Its translation is CASSQQRGNTGE. The CDR3, in full, reads CASSQQRGNTGELFF.

Details on this clone: The read gets to within 3 residues of the CDR3 end, and the germline J gene fills in the rest. This chain connects TRBV6-1 to TRBJ2-1; 11 bases map to TRBD2. Germline lookup yields CDR1 MNHNS and CDR2 SASEGT. The CDR3 is 15 amino acids. The V and J ends lost 3 bases and 9 bases, in that order; junction bases with no gene match: 7. The CDR3 protein is CASSDISGGAGEQFF. Incomplete CDR3 DNA: TGTGCCAGCAGTGATATTAGCGGGGGGGCGGGTGAG.

Comments on this clone: The read ends 3 residues before the CDR3 terminus; that terminus is restored from the germline J gene. V usage is TRBV7-9 and J usage is TRBJ1-6, with D tentatively TRBD1 (5 bases). The CDR3 has 14 residues. Germline V gene data show CDR1 as SEHNR and CDR2 as FQNEAQ (reference sequence). The V end lost 5 bases, the J end lost 9 bases, and 14 bases lay between the germline ends. The covered CDR3 bases are TGTGCCAGCAGCCTATTGGGCCAGGGTTCACCC. It codes for CASSLLGQGSP. The CDR3 in full is CASSLLGQGSPLHF. Full variable domain (outside the CDR3, taken from reference TRBV7-9 and TRBJ1-6): DTGVSQNPRHKITKRGQNVTFRCDPISEHNRLYWYRQTLGQGPEFLTYFQNEAQLEKSRLLSDRFSAERPKGSFSTLEIQRTEQGDSAMYLCASSLLGQGSPLHFGNGTRLTVT.

Partial CDR3 DNA: TGTGCCAGCTCCCCTCAGCGGGGGGGCCAAGAGACC. Protein product: CASSPQRGGQET. The CDR3 in its entirety is CASSPQRGGQETQYF. The J gene is TRBJ2-5, the V gene TRBV7-3; 10 positions match TRBD2. The sequence runs out 3 residues before the end of the CDR3; the remainder is reconstructed from the germline J gene. Trimming took 8 bases from V and 1 from J; bases not matched to a gene: 7. CDR1 is SGHTA, CDR2 FQGTGA, per germline. The CDR3 totals 15 residues.

About this clone itself: The read ends 3 residues before the CDR3 terminus; that terminus is restored from the germline J gene. This sequence joins TRBV7-8 and TRBJ2-2; TRBD1 matches at 8 bases. Germline-derived CDR1 and CDR2 are SGHVS and FQNEAQ. The ends lost 0 bases at V and 6 bases at J; junction bases unmatched: 0. CDR3 length: 14 residues. CDR3 sequence reads: CASSLAQGAGELFF. CDR3 DNA, as far as it was read: TGTGCCAGCAGCTTAGCACAGGGGGCCGGGGAG. Drawing the rest from reference TRBV7-8 and TRBJ2-2, the complete variable domain is GAGVSQSPRYKVAKRGQDVALRCDPISGHVSLFWYQQALGQGPEFLTYFQNEAQLDKSGLPSDRFFAERPEGSVSTLKIQRTQQEDSAVYLCASSLAQGAGELFFGEGSRLTVL.

Concerning this clone itself: A read error may produce the germline difference seen at one junction end. CDR3 residues: CASSLGLGQGTYEQYF. CDR3 DNA, as far as it was read: TGTGCTAGCAGTTTAGGGCTGGGACAGGGGACCTACGAG. The V and J genes are TRBV12-3 or TRBV12-4 and TRBJ2-7; 10 nucleotides agree with TRBD1. From the germline J gene comes the end of the CDR3, since the read stops 3 residues before it. The CDR3 contains 16 residues.

About this clone: The read is 3 residues too short to cover the CDR3 end, so that end is filled in from the germline J gene. The chain carries TRBV9 and TRBJ2-5; 7 nucleotides match TRBD1. CDR1 and CDR2 from the germline V gene are SGDLS and YYNGEE. The J segment lost 0 bases and the V segment lost 4 bases, leaving 6 bases of the junction unmatched. This CDR3 spans 15 amino acids. Incomplete CDR3 DNA: TGTGCCAGCAGCCCTAGGGGGCAGTACCAAGAGACC. Encoded protein: CASSPRGQYQET. The whole CDR3 region reads CASSPRGQYQETQYF. Full variable domain (remainder filled in from reference TRBV9 and TRBJ2-5): DSGVTQTPKHLITATGQRVTLRCSPRSGDLSVYWYQQSLDQGLQFLIQYYNGEERAKGNILERFSAQQFPDLHSELNLSSLELGDSALYFCASSPRGQYQETQYFGPGTRLLVL.

Notes on this clone: Sequencing ends 3 residues short of the CDR3 end; the germline J gene provides the rest. This chain links TRBV5-5 with TRBJ2-7; TRBD2 is a possible D gene (6 bases). The CDR3 is 15 amino acids. The V end was cut by 0 bases, the J end by 5 bases, with 15 bases between. Germline assignment: CDR1 SGHKS and CDR2 YYEKEE (reference sequence). The CDR3 here is CASSLAGLPRDEQYF. Partial CDR3 DNA: TGTGCCAGCAGCTTGGCAGGACTACCGAGGGACGAG.

With respect to this clone: The read is 3 residues too short to cover the CDR3 end, so that end is filled in from the germline J gene. The rearrangement joins TRBV20-1 to TRBJ1-2; TRBD1 agrees at 8 bases. Losses at the gene ends were 0 bases for V and 6 bases for J; bases not matched to a gene: 3. The CDR3 covers 13 residues. Per germline, CDR1 DFQATT and CDR2 SNEGSKA (reference sequence). CDR3 loop: CSARESGGHGYTF. The covered CDR3 bases are TGCAGTGCTAGAGAATCAGGGGGCCATGGC.

A remark on this clone: The CDR3 goes on 3 residues after the read ends, and that part is filled in from the germline J gene. The chain recombines TRBV7-9 with TRBJ2-3, with 12 nucleotides matching TRBD2. Germline CDR1 and CDR2: SEHNR and FQNEAQ (reference sequence). V gave up 4 bases and J gave up 4 bases; unmatched junction bases: 3. The CDR3 has 15 residues. The DNA read from the CDR3 is TGTGCCAGCAGCTGGACTAGCGGGGCAGCAGATACG. Protein sequence: CASSWTSGAADT. The complete CDR3 sequence is CASSWTSGAADTQYF.

Concerning this clone: The read terminates 3 residues ahead of where the CDR3 ends, so the germline J gene completes it. The chain has TRBV18 and TRBJ2-1, with TRBD1 identical over 8 bases. CDR3 size: 15 residues. Losses at the gene ends were 6 bases for V and 7 bases for J; bases not matched to a gene: 11. Germline V gene data show CDR1 as KGHSH and CDR2 as LQKENI. The CDR3 DNA, read in part, is TGTGCCAGCTCCCCCACAGGGGGGTATGAAAATGAG. This codes for CASSPTGGYENE. The CDR3 in full is CASSPTGGYENEQFF.

About this clone itself: The CDR3 goes on 3 residues after the read ends, and that part is filled in from the germline J gene. This chain links TRBV7-3 with TRBJ1-1, with TRBD1 as a possible D gene (5 bases). V lost 4 bases, J lost 3 bases, and 12 bases lay in between. Germline CDR1 and CDR2: SGHTA and FQGTGA. This CDR3 contains 14 residues. Incomplete CDR3 DNA: TGTGCCAGCAGCTCCTCCTCAGGGTACACTGAA. Translating it yields CASSSSSGYTE. In full, the CDR3 reads CASSSSSGYTEAFF.

As concerns this clone: The read ends 3 residues before the CDR3 terminus; that terminus is restored from the germline J gene. The gene calls are TRBV10-3 and TRBJ2-5; D is possibly TRBD1 (5 bases). V was trimmed by 4 bases and J by 1 base, leaving 10 bases between them. The germline CDR1 and CDR2 sequences are ENHRY and SYGVKD. The CDR3 has 14 residues. CDR3 residues: CAISATVGQETQYF. The CDR3 bases that were read are TGTGCCATCAGTGCGACAGTTGGCCAAGAGACC.

Turning to this clone: The read halts 3 residues ahead of the CDR3 end, with the missing end drawn from the germline J gene. This chain uses TRBV2 with TRBJ2-7; the match to TRBD2 covers 10 bases. The germline gives CDR1 SNHLY, CDR2 FYNNEI. The CDR3 has 14 amino acids. V trimming: 6 bases; J trimming: 2 bases; junction bases outside the gene matches: 4. The CDR3 bases that were read are TGTGCCAGCAGCCAGCGGGGGGGGACCTACGAG. Protein: CASSQRGGTYE. The full CDR3 reads CASSQRGGTYEQYF.

For this clone: From the germline J gene comes the end of the CDR3, since the read stops 3 residues before it. V and J are TRBV20-1 and TRBJ1-1; possibly TRBD1 for D (6 bases). The CDR3 has 13 residues. The V gene lost 5 bases and the J gene lost 0 bases, with 10 bases spanning the gap. The V gene's germline CDR1 is DFQATT and CDR2 SNEGSKA (reference sequence). CDR3 residues: CSAPGDLNTEAFF. CDR3 DNA, as far as it was read: TGCAGTGCTCCAGGGGATCTGAACACTGAA.

The CDR3 is CASSGGQDNEQFF. CDR3 DNA (partial): TGCGCCAGCAGCGGGGGACAAGACAATGAG. The rearrangement links TRBV5-1 to TRBJ2-1; D might be TRBD1 (6 bases). The read stops 3 residues short of the end of the CDR3; the missing end is completed from the germline J gene. This CDR3 has 13 residues. Germline V gives CDR1 SGHRS, CDR2 YFSETQ. Trimming cost V 4 bases and J 5 bases, with 10 bases left between them. The whole variable domain, filled in from reference TRBV5-1 and TRBJ2-1, reads KAGVTQTPRYLIKTRGQQVTLSCSPISGHRSVSWYQQTPGQGLQFLFEYFSETQRNKGNFPGRFSGRQFSNSRSEMNVSTLELGDSALYLCASSGGQDNEQFFGPGTRLTVL.

On this clone itself: The missing CDR3 end, 3 residues past where the read stops, is filled in from the germline J gene. The chain employs TRBV5-1 and TRBJ1-5; tentatively, D is TRBD1 (5 bases). Trimming left V 2 bases short and J 3 bases short, with 9 bases between. Germline V gives CDR1 SGHRS, CDR2 YFSETQ. This CDR3 region has 14 residues. CDR3 protein: CASSLTGPNQPQHF. Incomplete CDR3 DNA: TGCGCCAGCAGCTTAACAGGTCCCAATCAGCCC.

A remark on this clone: The sequence runs out 3 residues before the end of the CDR3; the remainder is reconstructed from the germline J gene. The same CDR3 can be traced to other DNA sequences in this sample. The rearrangement uses TRBV20-1 and TRBJ2-3, with 9 bases that match TRBD1. This CDR3 spans 14 amino acids. Per the germline V gene, CDR1 is DFQATT and CDR2 is SNEGSKA (reference sequence). V lost 0 bases, J lost 3 bases, and 1 base stayed unmatched. CDR3 protein: CSAREGQGTDTQYF. The covered CDR3 bases are TGCAGTGCTAGAGAGGGACAGGGAACAGATACG.

CDR3 bases read: TGTGCCAGCAGCCCGGGTATCAGGGTAGCG. Its translation is CASSPGIRVA. The complete CDR3 sequence is CASSPGIRVAQYF. The rearrangement joins TRBV14 to TRBJ2-3; the D gene is possibly TRBD1 (5 bases). The read falls 3 residues short of the CDR3 end, and the missing part is taken from the germline J gene. CDR1 and CDR2 from the germline V gene are SGHDN and FVKESK. The CDR3 spans 13 residues.

Worth noting for this clone: The read falls 3 residues short of the CDR3 end, and the missing part is taken from the germline J gene. The chain employs TRBV4-2 and TRBJ2-5, with 10 bases aligning to TRBD2. The CDR3 has 17 residues. The germline CDR1 and CDR2 sequences are LGHNA and YNFKEQ. Unmatched junction bases numbered 8, after V lost 3 bases and J lost 1 base. The CDR3 sequence is CASSQEAGGRLQETQYF. The CDR3 DNA, read in part, is TGTGCCAGCAGCCAGGAAGCGGGGGGGCGACTCCAAGAGACC.

Regarding this clone: The read ends 3 residues early relative to the CDR3; the germline J gene fills the gap. The chain is built from TRBV6-4 and TRBJ2-3, with D possibly being TRBD2 (5 bases). The CDR3 sequence is 17 residues long. V was clipped by 0 bases and J by 0 bases, with 13 bases between them. CDR1 is MRHNA, CDR2 SNTAGT, per germline. The DNA read from the CDR3 is TGTGCCAGCAGTGACTCTGGAAGCGGATCTAGCACAGATACG. As protein: CASSDSGSGSSTDT. The whole CDR3 sequence is CASSDSGSGSSTDTQYF.

For this clone: The read ends 3 residues early relative to the CDR3; the germline J gene fills the gap. The chain recombines TRBV4-2 with TRBJ2-3, with 8 bases aligning to TRBD2. The CDR3 covers 16 residues. CDR1 and CDR2 from the germline V gene are LGHNA and YNFKEQ. V lost 0 bases and J lost 3; bases outside the gene matches: 5. This CDR3 is CASSQEGKRGTDTQYF. Partial CDR3 DNA: TGTGCCAGCAGCCAAGAAGGAAAGCGGGGGACAGATACG.

On this clone: Sequencing ends 3 residues short of the CDR3 end; the germline J gene provides the rest. The V call is TRBV19, the J call TRBJ1-6; 8 bases map to TRBD1. The CDR3 runs 16 residues. CDR1 and CDR2 (germline): LNHDA, SQIVND (reference sequence). The junction had 9 bases not matched to a gene; V was cut back by 4 bases and J by 7 bases. The CDR3 protein is CASSNPGGVGNSPLHF. CDR3 bases read: TGTGCCAGTAGTAACCCAGGGGGCGTTGGAAATTCACCC.

Comments on this clone: Read coverage stops 3 residues before the CDR3 terminus; the germline J gene supplies the remainder. The chain couples TRBV19 to TRBJ1-5; the D gene is possibly TRBD1 (5 bases). This CDR3 spans 13 amino acids. CDR1 LNHDA and CDR2 SQIVND come from the germline V gene (reference sequence). V was trimmed by 3 bases and J by 9 bases, leaving 12 bases between them. CDR3 in amino acids: CASSIAGPGPQHF. The sequenced part of the CDR3 DNA is TGTGCCAGTAGTATTGCAGGGCCGGGGCCC.

A remark on this clone: The CDR3 extends 3 residues past the end of the read, so its final part is completed from the germline J gene. The chain links TRBV19 to TRBJ1-1; 7 bases fit TRBD1. Germline trimming cut 5 bases from V and 1 base from J; bases unmatched to any gene: 7. In germline, CDR1 is LNHDA, CDR2 SQIVND (reference sequence). The length of the CDR3 is 15 residues. The part of the CDR3 DNA that was read is TGTGCCAGTAGTGCCCAGGGACAGAGGAACACTGAA. This encodes CASSAQGQRNTE. The CDR3 reads in full as CASSAQGQRNTEAFF.

Worth noting for this clone: The CDR3 end lies 3 residues beyond the end of the read and is filled in from the germline J gene. The rearrangement joins TRBV2 to TRBJ2-3; 8 bases fit TRBD2. The CDR3 has 14 amino acids. With 3 bases clipped from V and 4 bases from J, the junction kept 3 bases outside the gene matches. CDR1 and CDR2 (germline): SNHLY, FYNNEI. CDR3 bases read: TGTGCCAGCAGTGACCGGGGGGGCGCAGATACG. It encodes CASSDRGGADT. The CDR3 as a whole reads CASSDRGGADTQYF. Full variable domain (missing parts from reference TRBV2 and TRBJ2-3): EPEVTQTPSHQVTQMGQEVILRCVPISNHLYFYWYRQILGQKVEFLVSFYNNEISEKSEIFDDQFSVERPDGSNFTLKIRSTKLEDSAMYFCASSDRGGADTQYFGPGTRLTVL.

On this clone itself: The read stops 3 residues short of the end of the CDR3; the missing end is completed from the germline J gene. The rearrangement links TRBV20-1 to TRBJ2-3; D gene ambiguous. V lost 4 bases to trimming and J lost 0 bases, with 14 bases between them. The CDR3 runs to 15 residues. Germline V gene data show CDR1 as DFQATT and CDR2 as SNEGSKA (reference sequence). The CDR3 DNA, read in part, is TGCAGTGCTACGGCGGTGGCCTATAGCACAGATACG. Translation gives CSATAVAYSTDT. The CDR3 in its entirety is CSATAVAYSTDTQYF.

On this clone: From the germline J gene comes the end of the CDR3, since the read stops 3 residues before it. The J gene is TRBJ2-1, the V gene TRBV14, with a tentative D call TRBD2 (6 bases). The germline V gene encodes CDR1 SGHDN and CDR2 FVKESK. CDR3 length equals 15 residues. The germline V and J ends were trimmed by 0 bases and 8 bases, with 14 bases remaining between them. The CDR3 bases that were read are TGTGCCAGCAGCCAAGAGGCCGGAGGGTTGGATGAG. It translates to CASSQEAGGLDE. The CDR3 in full is CASSQEAGGLDEQFF.

As regards this clone: The CDR3 is cut off 3 residues early in the read; its end comes from the germline J gene. V and J are TRBV12-3 or TRBV12-4 and TRBJ1-5; 9 bases agree with TRBD1. Germline trimming cut 4 bases from V and 7 bases from J; bases unmatched to any gene: 2. The CDR3 has 13 amino acids. Here the CDR3 reads CASSWDRAQPQHF. CDR3 DNA, as far as it was read: TGTGCCAGCAGTTGGGACAGGGCACAGCCC.